This TCR beta chain was sequenced in a study of OX40 agonist ivuxolimab in advanced cancers. Trimming left V 2 bases short and J 7 bases short, with 16 bases between. This CDR3 contains 15 residues. Germline V gene sequence: CDR1 SGHTS, CDR2 YDEGEE. This clone was seen more than once but under ten times. The assay was immunoSEQ multiplex PCR, and TCRdb's table has in-frame clones only and misses some. The sample shows fewer than 85,000 clones, 70% to 90% of them seen only once. The TCR comes from an adult with an advanced solid tumor such as melanoma, head and neck, liver or kidney cancer. The chain combines TRBV5-8 with TRBJ2-1; D might be TRBD2 (6 bases). The sample in question was CD4+ or CD8+ T cells sorted from blood, obtained in a trial of the OX40 agonist ivuxolimab. The CDR3 region has the DNA TGTGCCAGCAGCTTCTACACGGGGGTTAGGAATGAGCAGTTCTTC. It is translated as CASSFYTGVRNEQFF. Variable domain in full (rest from reference TRBV5-8 and TRBJ2-1): EAGVTQSPTHLIKTRGQQATLRCSPISGHTSVYWYQQALGLGLQFLLWYDEGEERNRGNFPPRFSGRQFPNYSSELNVNALELEDSALYLCASSFYTGVRNEQFFGPGTRLTVL.